This T cell receptor (beta chain) originates from a study of technical replicates of blood from several donors. Assay: immunoSEQ multiplex PCR; the TCRdb copy retains only in-frame clones and omits some. The sample carries more than 95,000 clones, 95% recorded once. The ends lost 6 bases at V and 7 bases at J; junction bases unmatched: 10. The CDR3 covers 15 residues. Per the germline V gene, CDR1 is SGHAT and CDR2 is FQNNGV. The V and J genes are TRBV11-2 and TRBJ2-2; 8 nucleotides align to TRBD1. The sequence was collected from a human donor in good health. The specimen sequenced was T cells isolated from PBMCs. CDR3 DNA sequence: TGTGCCAGCAGAGACCGGGACAGGACCGTCGGGGAGCTGTTTTTT. It is translated as CASRDRDRTVGELFF.